Listed here are 24 T cell receptor beta chains from one sample, sequenced in a study of T cell responses to AZD1222 COVID-19 vaccine. TCRdb's copy holds only in-frame clones and misses some; the assay was immunoSEQ multiplex PCR. This sample yields around 99,000 clones, of which roughly nine tenths are seen a single time; approximately 4.7% belongs to the top ten. This material consisted of peripheral blood, taken on day 0 of AZD1222 vaccination. The receptors shown here come from an adult in good health.

The chain uses TRBV6-6 and TRBJ2-6, with D possibly being TRBD1 (6 bases). Germline V gene lookup returns CDR1 MNHNY and CDR2 SVGAGI (reference sequence). V gave up 0 bases and J gave up 4 bases, with 7 bases separating them. This CDR3 has 15 residues. In DNA form, the CDR3 reads TGTGCCAGCAGTTACTCGACAGGAGGGGCCAACGTCCTGACTTTC. It encodes CASSYSTGGANVLTF.

The table lists this clone with a count of one. The rearrangement links TRBV5-1 to TRBJ2-6; a weak D match, TRBD1 (6 bases). There are 17 residues in the CDR3. CDR1 is SGHRS and CDR2 is YFSETQ in the germline V gene. Trimming removed 4 bases at V and 2 bases at J, with 16 bases between. The CDR3 is CASSLKTGLAGANVLTF. CDR3 nucleotide sequence: TGCGCCAGCAGCCTGAAAACAGGGCTTGCTGGGGCCAACGTCCTGACTTTC.

This rearrangement joins TRBV7-6 to TRBJ1-3; a possible D gene is TRBD1 (6 bases). Looked up from germline, CDR1 is SGHVS and CDR2 is FNYEAQ. The V and J ends lost 1 base and 4 bases respectively, with 11 bases between them. The CDR3 covers 15 residues. The CDR3 is CASSLVGGTGNTIYF. DNA of the CDR3: TGTGCCAGCAGCTTAGTTGGGGGGACAGGAAACACCATATATTTT.

The rearrangement links TRBV9 to TRBJ1-3, with D possibly TRBD1 on 5 matching bases. Trimming left V 3 bases short and J 2 bases short, with 9 bases between. The CDR3 runs 14 residues. Germline-derived CDR1 and CDR2 are SGDLS and YYNGEE. Written as DNA, the CDR3 is TGTGCCAGCAGCGCCGGGACGCCTGGAAACACCATATATTTT. Protein product: CASSAGTPGNTIYF.

The chain employs TRBV6-2 or TRBV6-3 and TRBJ1-6; 8 bases fit TRBD1. From germline, CDR1 is MNHEY and CDR2 SVGEGT. The CDR3 extends over 15 amino acids. V lost 6 bases and J lost 7; bases outside the gene matches: 8. The CDR3 loop is CASSSQGAQNSPLHF. Here the CDR3 DNA reads TGTGCCAGCAGCTCCCAGGGGGCACAGAATTCACCCCTCCACTTT.

The chain joins TRBV5-5 to TRBJ2-3, with 14 nucleotides matching TRBD2. Germline V gene lookup returns CDR1 SGHKS and CDR2 YYEKEE (reference sequence). This CDR3 comprises 16 residues. Trimming took 3 bases from V and 3 from J; bases not matched to a gene: 3. CDR3 bases: TGTGCCAGCAGCTCTGGACTAGCGGGAGGAACAGATACGCAGTATTTT. Encoded protein: CASSSGLAGGTDTQYF. Supplemented by reference TRBV5-5 and TRBJ2-3, the full variable domain reads DAGVTQSPTHLIKTRGQQVTLRCSPISGHKSVSWYQQVLGQGPQFIFQYYEKEERGRGNFPDRFSARQFPNYSSELNVNALLLGDSALYLCASSSGLAGGTDTQYFGPGTRLTVL.

This chain uses TRBV18 with TRBJ2-7; maybe TRBD1 (6 bases). V lost 6 bases, J lost 2 bases, and 17 bases lay in between. The germline gives CDR1 KGHSH, CDR2 LQKENI. The CDR3 has 15 residues. CDR3 sequence: CASSLGQGYTYEQYF. CDR3 nucleotides: TGTGCCAGCTCGCTTGGGCAGGGGTATACCTACGAGCAGTACTTC.

The chain recombines TRBV28 with TRBJ1-3; perhaps TRBD1 as D (6 bases). V lost 5 bases and J 0 bases, leaving 11 bases between the germline ends. The CDR3 covers 15 residues. From germline, CDR1 is MDHEN and CDR2 SYDVKM. The CDR3 protein is CASSDYRASGNTIYF. In DNA form, the CDR3 reads TGTGCCAGCAGTGATTACAGGGCCTCTGGAAACACCATATATTTT.

The chain links TRBV4-3 to TRBJ1-1; tentatively, D is TRBD1 (5 bases). The germline V gene encodes CDR1 LGHNA and CDR2 YSLEER. CDR3 length equals 14 residues. V lost 0 bases and J 1 base, leaving 6 bases between the germline ends. The CDR3 here is CASSQDGANTEAFF. CDR3 bases: TGCGCCAGCAGCCAAGATGGGGCGAACACTGAAGCTTTCTTT.

The V call is TRBV27, the J call TRBJ1-4; the D gene is possibly TRBD1 (5 bases). This CDR3 is built from 14 residues. Germline CDR1 is MNHEY and CDR2 is SMNVEV (reference sequence). The ends were cut back, 3 bases at V and 4 bases at J, with 9 bases in the middle. CDR3 nucleotides: TGTGCCAGCAGTTTGCAGGGTTTTAATGAAAAACTGTTTTTT. It codes for CASSLQGFNEKLFF.

The chain carries TRBV5-1 and TRBJ2-2; 9 positions agree with TRBD1. The CDR3 is 19 residues long. Germline CDR1 is SGHRS and CDR2 is YFSETQ. J lost 3 bases, V lost 0 bases, and 12 bases had no gene match. For the CDR3, the DNA is TGCGCCAGCAGCTTGGAAGGGTGGACAGGGGTTTCGGACACCGGGGAGCTGTTTTTT. It specifies CASSLEGWTGVSDTGELFF.

The chain is built from TRBV3-1 (or the pseudogene TRBV3-2) and TRBJ2-5; TRBD2 matches at 11 bases. The CDR3 is 15 residues long. Germline V lookup: CDR1 LGHDT, CDR2 YNNKEL (reference sequence). Unmatched junction bases numbered 8, after V lost 6 bases and J lost 5 bases. The CDR3 DNA sequence: TGTGCCAGCAGGCTACTAGCGGGGGTTTCCGAGACCCAGTACTTC. Its translation is CASRLLAGVSETQYF.

The V gene is TRBV18, the J gene TRBJ1-1, with D uncertain. The CDR3 has 13 amino acids. V was shortened by 3 bases and J by 2 bases, with 7 bases between the two germline ends. CDR1 KGHSH and CDR2 LQKENI come from the germline V gene. CDR3 sequence reads: CASSPAGNTEAFF. The CDR3 coding sequence is TGTGCCAGCTCACCCGCGGGTAACACTGAAGCTTTCTTT.

The chain combines TRBV7-9 with TRBJ2-7; 8 bases align to TRBD1. Germline loops: CDR1 SEHNR, CDR2 FQNEAQ (reference sequence). V lost 5 bases and J lost 2; bases outside the gene matches: 5. The CDR3 is made up of 14 amino acids. The CDR3 coding sequence is TGTGCCAGCAGCCGGGACAGGCATACCTACGAGCAGTACTTC. Residues: CASSRDRHTYEQYF.

This CDR3 is CASSLPDTGEQYF. The CDR3 DNA reads TGTGCCAGCAGTCTCCCCGACACGGGAGAGCAGTACTTC. The chain joins TRBV28 to TRBJ2-7, with a possible D match to TRBD2 (5 bases). Per germline, CDR1 MDHEN and CDR2 SYDVKM. This CDR3 has 13 residues. V lost 5 bases, J lost 7 bases, and 15 bases lay in between.

The V and J genes are TRBV19 and TRBJ2-4; 11 bases line up with TRBD2. Germline values: CDR1 LNHDA, CDR2 SQIVND (reference sequence). The CDR3 has 20 residues. Losses at the gene ends were 2 bases for V and 0 bases for J; bases not matched to a gene: 12. In nucleotides, the CDR3 is TGTGCCAGTAGTATATTTTTAGCGGGAGGGAACTTTCTAGCCAAAAACATTCAGTACTTC. Its translation: CASSIFLAGGNFLAKNIQYF.

The chain uses TRBV5-6 and TRBJ1-2, with TRBD1 matching over 7 bases. The CDR3 has 14 amino acids. Trimming cost V 4 bases and J 3 bases; bases outside gene matches: 6. From germline, CDR1 is SGHDT and CDR2 YYEEEE. This CDR3 reads CASSLRDRDYGYTF. CDR3 DNA sequence: TGTGCCAGCAGCCTTCGAGACAGGGACTATGGCTACACCTTC.

In its sample, this clone was seen a few times. This rearrangement joins TRBV3-1 (or the pseudogene TRBV3-2) to TRBJ1-5; no firm D call. The V end was cut by 4 bases, the J end by 4 bases, with 8 bases between. Germline CDR1 LGHDT, CDR2 YNNKEL (reference sequence). CDR3 length: 13 amino acids. CDR3 DNA sequence: TGTGCCAGCAGCCTCAAGGGTAATCAGCCCCAGCATTTT. It yields the protein CASSLKGNQPQHF.

This chain uses TRBV30 with TRBJ2-1; 10 bases fit TRBD2. CDR1 and CDR2 from the germline V gene are GTSNPN and SVGIG (reference sequence). The CDR3 is 16 amino acids. V shed 0 bases, J shed 4 bases, and the junction held 6 bases outside the gene matches. The CDR3 reads CAWSVPSGRGYNEQFF. CDR3 DNA: TGTGCCTGGAGTGTACCTAGCGGGAGAGGTTACAATGAGCAGTTCTTC.

The CDR3 is CSVQGGGEAFF. The CDR3 nucleotides are TGCAGCGTACAAGGGGGGGGAGAAGCTTTCTTT. This chain joins TRBV29-1 and TRBJ1-1; maybe TRBD1 (6 bases). Germline V gene data show CDR1 as SQVTM and CDR2 as ANQGSEA. The CDR3 is 11 amino acids. V dropped 6 bases and J dropped 8 bases, with 13 bases sitting between them.

V gene TRBV20-1 combines with J gene TRBJ1-1, with unresolved D. This CDR3 is built from 12 residues. The ends were cut back, 3 bases at V and 1 base at J, with 6 bases in the middle. Germline V gene data show CDR1 as DFQATT and CDR2 as SNEGSKA (reference sequence). In nucleotides, the CDR3 is TGCAGTGCTAGTGCCGGGAACACTGAAGCTTTCTTT. It yields the protein CSASAGNTEAFF.

The chain combines TRBV18 with TRBJ2-7; 7 bases agree with TRBD2. The CDR3 extends over 15 amino acids. The ends lost 6 bases at V and 0 bases at J; junction bases unmatched: 8. The germline CDR1 and CDR2 sequences are KGHSH and LQKENI. CDR3 residues: CASSRRRDYSYEQYF. In DNA form, the CDR3 reads TGTGCCAGCTCGCGACGCCGGGACTACTCCTACGAGCAGTACTTC.

In nucleotides, the CDR3 is TGTGCCAGCAGCTTGACTAGCGTTCGGTACAATGAGCAGTTCTTC. It codes for CASSLTSVRYNEQFF. The chain links TRBV7-9 to TRBJ2-1; 8 bases map to TRBD2. Germline CDR1 reads SEHNR; CDR2 reads FQNEAQ (reference sequence). This CDR3 contains 15 residues. V trimming: 3 bases; J trimming: 4 bases; junction bases outside the gene matches: 5. The full variable domain, in which reference TRBV7-9 and TRBJ2-1 provide the parts outside the CDR3, is DTGVSQNPRHKITKRGQNVTFRCDPISEHNRLYWYRQTLGQGPEFLTYFQNEAQLEKSRLLSDRFSAERPKGSFSTLEIQRTEQGDSAMYLCASSLTSVRYNEQFFGPGTRLTVL.

The chain combines TRBV16 with TRBJ1-2; 7 positions agree with TRBD1. CDR3 length: 15 residues. Germline V gene data show CDR1 as KGHSY and CDR2 as FQNENV. Trimming at V came to 0 bases and at J to 2 bases, leaving 3 bases not matched to a gene. CDR3 loop: CASSQSPGGNYGYTF. The DNA for the CDR3 is TGTGCCAGCAGCCAATCTCCAGGGGGAAACTATGGCTACACCTTC.